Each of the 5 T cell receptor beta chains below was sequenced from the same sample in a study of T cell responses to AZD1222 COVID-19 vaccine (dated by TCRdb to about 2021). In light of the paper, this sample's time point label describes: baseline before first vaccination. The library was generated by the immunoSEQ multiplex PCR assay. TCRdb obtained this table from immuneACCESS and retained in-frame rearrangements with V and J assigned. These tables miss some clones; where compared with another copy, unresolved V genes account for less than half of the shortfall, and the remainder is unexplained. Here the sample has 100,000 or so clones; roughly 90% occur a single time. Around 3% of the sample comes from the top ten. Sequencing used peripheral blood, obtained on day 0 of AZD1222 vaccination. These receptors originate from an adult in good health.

CDR3 sequence reads: CASSFTGTGVEKLFF. CDR3 DNA sequence: TGTGCCAGCAGCTTTACCGGGACAGGGGTTGAAAAACTGTTTTTT. The rearrangement links TRBV7-2 to TRBJ1-4; 10 nucleotides agree with TRBD1. Germline V gene data show CDR1 as SGHTA and CDR2 as FQGNSA. The CDR3 runs 15 residues. Trimming took 3 bases from V and 7 from J; bases not matched to a gene: 5.

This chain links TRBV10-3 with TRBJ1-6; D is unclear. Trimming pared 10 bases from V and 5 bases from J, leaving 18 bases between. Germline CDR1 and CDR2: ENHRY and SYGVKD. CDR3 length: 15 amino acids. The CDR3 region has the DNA TGTGCCACCTCCGTCCCATTAGGAGATAATTCACCCCTCCACTTT. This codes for CATSVPLGDNSPLHF.

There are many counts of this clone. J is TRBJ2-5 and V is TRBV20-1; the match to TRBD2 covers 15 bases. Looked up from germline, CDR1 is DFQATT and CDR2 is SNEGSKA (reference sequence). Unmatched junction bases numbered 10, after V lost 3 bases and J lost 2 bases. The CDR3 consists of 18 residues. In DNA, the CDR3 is TGCAGTGCTAGTGGGACTAGCGGGAGGTTAGGCCCTCAAGAGACCCAGTACTTC. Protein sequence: CSASGTSGRLGPQETQYF.

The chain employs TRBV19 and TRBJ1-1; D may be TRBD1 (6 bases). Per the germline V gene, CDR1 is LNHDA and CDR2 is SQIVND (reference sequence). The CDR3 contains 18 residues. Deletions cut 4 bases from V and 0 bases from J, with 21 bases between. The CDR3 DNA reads TGTGCCAGTAGTACCCTAACCACTTTCGGACAGATGAACACTGAAGCTTTCTTT. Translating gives CASSTLTTFGQMNTEAFF.

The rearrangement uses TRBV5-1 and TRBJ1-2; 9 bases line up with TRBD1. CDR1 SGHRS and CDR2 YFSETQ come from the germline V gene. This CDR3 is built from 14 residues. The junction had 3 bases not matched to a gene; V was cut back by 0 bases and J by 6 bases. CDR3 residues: CASSLGDRAHGYTF. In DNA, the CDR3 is TGCGCCAGCAGCTTGGGGGACAGGGCCCATGGCTACACCTTC.